The 8 T cell receptor beta chains below were found in one sample sequenced in a study of blood T cell repertoires in COVID-19. Only in-frame clones appear in the TCRdb table, and some are missing; sequencing was by immunoSEQ multiplex PCR. The sample yields about 240,000 clones, approximately 87% seen once. Specimen: peripheral blood. These receptors were obtained from a man between 60 and 75 years old with acute or convalescent COVID-19.

This clone was recorded a few times. The chain couples TRBV28 to TRBJ2-7; 11 bases match TRBD2. The ends lost 6 bases at V and 2 bases at J; junction bases unmatched: 3. Germline V gene lookup returns CDR1 MDHEN and CDR2 SYDVKM. The CDR3 is made up of 14 amino acids. The CDR3 DNA sequence: TGTGCCAGCAGACTAGCGGGAGAGACCTACGAGCAGTACTTC. Translated: CASRLAGETYEQYF.

This chain connects TRBV5-1 to TRBJ2-2; perhaps TRBD2 as D (6 bases). V was shortened by 0 bases and J by 6 bases, with 12 bases between the two germline ends. The CDR3 consists of 15 residues. Germline loops: CDR1 SGHRS, CDR2 YFSETQ. DNA of the CDR3: TGCGCCAGCAGCTTGGGTCTAGCGAGGGCCGGGGAGCTGTTTTTT. Amino acids: CASSLGLARAGELFF. Supplemented by reference TRBV5-1 and TRBJ2-2, the full variable domain reads KAGVTQTPRYLIKTRGQQVTLSCSPISGHRSVSWYQQTPGQGLQFLFEYFSETQRNKGNFPGRFSGRQFSNSRSEMNVSTLELGDSALYLCASSLGLARAGELFFGEGSRLTVL.

The V and J genes are TRBV4-3 and TRBJ2-2; no clear D gene. The CDR3 totals 16 residues. CDR1 is LGHNA and CDR2 is YSLEER in the germline V gene. The V and J ends lost 0 bases and 1 base respectively, with 9 bases between them. The CDR3 coding sequence is TGCGCCAGCAGCCAAGATCGTCTCTTGAACACCGGGGAGCTGTTTTTT. Protein: CASSQDRLLNTGELFF.

The CDR3 loop is CASSFTGRSNQPQHF. The CDR3 coding sequence is TGTGCCAGCAGTTTCACAGGGAGAAGCAATCAGCCCCAGCATTTT. This chain connects TRBV28 to TRBJ1-5, with TRBD1 as a possible D gene (6 bases). The CDR3 is made up of 15 amino acids. Trimming pared 3 bases from V and 1 base from J, leaving 10 bases between. Per the germline V gene, CDR1 is MDHEN and CDR2 is SYDVKM.

J is TRBJ2-6 and V is TRBV28; D is possibly TRBD2 (7 bases). V was trimmed by 2 bases and J by 0 bases, leaving 17 bases between them. The germline gives CDR1 MDHEN, CDR2 SYDVKM. The CDR3 spans 19 residues. Here the CDR3 DNA reads TGTGCCAGCAGTTTAGGGATAGGGGGGGTCTCCTCTGGGGCCAACGTCCTGACTTTC. Residues: CASSLGIGGVSSGANVLTF. Full variable domain (rest looked up from reference TRBV28 and TRBJ2-6): DVKVTQSSRYLVKRTGEKVFLECVQDMDHENMFWYRQDPGLGLRLIYFSYDVKMKEKGDIPEGYSVSREKKERFSLILESASTNQTSMYLCASSLGIGGVSSGANVLTFGAGSRLTVL.

The chain is built from TRBV6-1 and TRBJ1-2; possibly TRBD1 for D (6 bases). In germline, CDR1 is MNHNS, CDR2 SASEGT. The ends were cut back, 2 bases at V and 2 bases at J, with 12 bases in the middle. The CDR3 has 15 residues. The CDR3 region has the DNA TGTGCCAGCAGTGAAAGCCAGGGGCGCAACTATGGCTACACCTTC. Translation gives CASSESQGRNYGYTF.

The rearrangement uses TRBV11-1 and TRBJ1-1; 8 bases match TRBD1. The germline V gene has CDR1 SGHAT and CDR2 FQDESV (reference sequence). The CDR3 contains 14 residues. The V segment lost 5 bases and the J segment 7 bases; nucleotides outside the gene matches: 9. The CDR3 DNA reads as TGTGCCAGCAGCCCTAGGACAGGGCAGGATGAAGCTTTCTTT. This encodes CASSPRTGQDEAFF.

The gene calls are TRBV23-1 and TRBJ2-2; 8 bases are a match to TRBD1. TRBV23-1 is annotated as an ORF whose role is uncertain. Losses at the gene ends were 1 base for V and 6 bases for J; bases not matched to a gene: 7. The CDR3 contains 16 residues. This CDR3 is CASSQWVDRGAGELFF. In DNA form, the CDR3 reads TGCGCCAGCAGTCAATGGGTCGACAGGGGCGCCGGGGAGCTGTTTTTT.